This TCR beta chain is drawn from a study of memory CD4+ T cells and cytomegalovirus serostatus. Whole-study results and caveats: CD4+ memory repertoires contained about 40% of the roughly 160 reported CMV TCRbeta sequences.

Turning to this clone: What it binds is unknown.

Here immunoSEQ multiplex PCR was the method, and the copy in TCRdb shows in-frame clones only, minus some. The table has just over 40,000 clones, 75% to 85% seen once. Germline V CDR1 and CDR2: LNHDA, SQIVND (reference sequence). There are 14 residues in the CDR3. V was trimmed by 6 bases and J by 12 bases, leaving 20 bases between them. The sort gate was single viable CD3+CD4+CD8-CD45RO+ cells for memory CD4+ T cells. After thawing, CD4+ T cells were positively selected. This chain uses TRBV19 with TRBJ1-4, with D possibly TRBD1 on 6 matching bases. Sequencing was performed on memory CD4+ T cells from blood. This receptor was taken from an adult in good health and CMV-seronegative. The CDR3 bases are TGTGCCAGTAGGCGGGGGGCGGCAATGAAGGAACTGTTTTTT. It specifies CASRRGAAMKELFF. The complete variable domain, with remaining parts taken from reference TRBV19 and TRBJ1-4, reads DGGITQSPKYLFRKEGQNVTLSCEQNLNHDAMYWYRQDPGQGLRLIYYSQIVNDFQKGDIAEGYSVSREKKESFPLTVTSAQKNPTAFYLCASRRGAAMKELFFGSGTQLSVL.